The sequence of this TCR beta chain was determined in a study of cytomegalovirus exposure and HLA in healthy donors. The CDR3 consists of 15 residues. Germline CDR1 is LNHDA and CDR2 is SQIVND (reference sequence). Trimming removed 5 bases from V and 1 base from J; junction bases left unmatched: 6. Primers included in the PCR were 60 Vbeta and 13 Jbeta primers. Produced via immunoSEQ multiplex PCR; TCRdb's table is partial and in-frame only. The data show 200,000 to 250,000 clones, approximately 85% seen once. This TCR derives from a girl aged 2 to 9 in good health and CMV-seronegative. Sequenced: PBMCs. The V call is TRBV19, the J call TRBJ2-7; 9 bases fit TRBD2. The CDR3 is CASSAASGTSYEQYF. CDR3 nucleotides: TGTGCCAGTAGTGCTGCTAGCGGGACGTCCTACGAGCAGTACTTC. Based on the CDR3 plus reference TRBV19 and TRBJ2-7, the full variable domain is DGGITQSPKYLFRKEGQNVTLSCEQNLNHDAMYWYRQDPGQGLRLIYYSQIVNDFQKGDIAEGYSVSREKKESFPLTVTSAQKNPTAFYLCASSAASGTSYEQYFGPGTRLTVT.